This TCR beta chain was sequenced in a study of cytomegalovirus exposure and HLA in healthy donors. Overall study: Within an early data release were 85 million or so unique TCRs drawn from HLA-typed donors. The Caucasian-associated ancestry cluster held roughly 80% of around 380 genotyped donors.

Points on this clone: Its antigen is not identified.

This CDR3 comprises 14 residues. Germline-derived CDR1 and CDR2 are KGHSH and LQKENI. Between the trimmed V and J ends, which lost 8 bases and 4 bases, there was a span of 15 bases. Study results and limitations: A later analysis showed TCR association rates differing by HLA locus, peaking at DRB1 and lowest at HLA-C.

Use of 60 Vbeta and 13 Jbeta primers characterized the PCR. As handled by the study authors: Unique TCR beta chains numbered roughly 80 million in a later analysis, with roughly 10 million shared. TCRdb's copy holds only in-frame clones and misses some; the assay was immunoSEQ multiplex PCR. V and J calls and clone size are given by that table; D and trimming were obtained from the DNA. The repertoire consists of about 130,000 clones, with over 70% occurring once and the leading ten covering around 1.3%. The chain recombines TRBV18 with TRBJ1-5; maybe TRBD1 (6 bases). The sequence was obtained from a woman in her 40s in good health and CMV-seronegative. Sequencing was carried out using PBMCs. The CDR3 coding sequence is TGTGCCAGCCGAAGAGACGACAGGAATCAGCCCCAGCATTTT. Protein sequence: CASRRDDRNQPQHF.